This T cell receptor (beta chain) emerged from a study of T cell changes during pregnancy in multiple sclerosis. Clones were sequenced by immunoSEQ multiplex PCR, and TCRdb holds only the in-frame ones, with some missing. The data show 35,000 to 50,000 clones, with approximately 91% seen just once and less than 0.5% held by the top ten. Germline V gene sequence: CDR1 SGHTA, CDR2 FQGNSA. The V and J ends lost 5 bases and 7 bases respectively, with 22 bases between them. The CDR3 has 16 residues. The TCR sequence derives from a female donor in good health, enrolled as a control in a pregnancy study. V is TRBV7-2 and J is TRBJ2-3; D might be TRBD2 (6 bases). The sequences come from CD4+ T cells from peripheral blood mononuclear cells, collected in the third trimester of pregnancy. For the CDR3, the DNA is TGTGCCAGCAGCCCCTTGTGGACTACCATCGGGAATACGCAGTATTTT. This sequence encodes CASSPLWTTIGNTQYF.